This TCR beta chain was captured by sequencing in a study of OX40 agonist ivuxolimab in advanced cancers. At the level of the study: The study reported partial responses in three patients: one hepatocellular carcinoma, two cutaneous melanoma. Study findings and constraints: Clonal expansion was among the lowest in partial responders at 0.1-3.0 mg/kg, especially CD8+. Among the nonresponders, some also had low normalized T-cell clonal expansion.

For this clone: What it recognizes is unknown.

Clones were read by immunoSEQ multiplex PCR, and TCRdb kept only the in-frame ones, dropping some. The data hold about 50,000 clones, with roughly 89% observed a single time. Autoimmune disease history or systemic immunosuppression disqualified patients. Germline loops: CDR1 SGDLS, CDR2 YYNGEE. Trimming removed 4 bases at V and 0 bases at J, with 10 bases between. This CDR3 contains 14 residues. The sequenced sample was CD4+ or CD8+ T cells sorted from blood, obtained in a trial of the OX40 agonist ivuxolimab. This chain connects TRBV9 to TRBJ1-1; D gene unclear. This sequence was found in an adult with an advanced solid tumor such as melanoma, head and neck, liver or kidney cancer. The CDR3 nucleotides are TGTGCCAGCAGCCCGCAAATGATGAACACTGAAGCTTTCTTT. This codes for CASSPQMMNTEAFF.